The rows below give T cell receptor beta chains drawn from one sample of a study of control samples from healthy donors and cancer patients. Sequencing was performed with immunoSEQ multiplex PCR; in TCRdb, only in-frame clones are kept and a portion is missing. Of around 170,000 clones listed, 88% are singletons. The sample consisted of blood. These receptors all stem from a woman in her twenties or thirties in good health. Each CDR3 is given with its conserved first and last residue. The order of the fields is D gene, J gene, V gene, clone size, CDR3 DNA, CDR3 protein. The D gene is left open where the match is weak. Not every row has a clone size; where given, it reads once, few, many or a size class.

d_call: NA; j_call: TRBJ2-2; v_call: TRBV29-1; clone_size: few; cdr3_nt: TGCAGCGTTGATGAGAACCAGAACACCGGGGAGCTGTTTTTT; cdr3_aa: CSVDENQNTGELFF
d_call: NA; j_call: TRBJ1-2; v_call: TRBV2; clone_size: NA; cdr3_nt: TGTGCCAGCAGCCGGGACCCGACCCCCTACACCTTC; cdr3_aa: CASSRDPTPYTF
d_call: TRBD1; j_call: TRBJ2-2; v_call: TRBV24-1; clone_size: NA; cdr3_nt: TGTGCCACCAGACAGGGGGCCACCGGGGAGCTGTTTTTT; cdr3_aa: CATRQGATGELFF
d_call: NA; j_call: TRBJ1-6; v_call: TRBV28; clone_size: NA; cdr3_nt: TGTGCCAGCAAACCGAGCCCCCCGGGGAGGCGAGGTTCACCCCTCCACTTT; cdr3_aa: CASKPSPPGRRGSPLHF
d_call: TRBD2; j_call: TRBJ2-7; v_call: TRBV12-3/TRBV12-4; clone_size: NA; cdr3_nt: TGTGCCAGCAGTTTGATCGCGGGGGGCGAGCAGTACTTC; cdr3_aa: CASSLIAGGEQYF
d_call: TRBD2; j_call: TRBJ2-2; v_call: TRBV4-2; clone_size: NA; cdr3_nt: TGTGCCAGCAGCCAGGGTAGCGGGGGGGGTGACGGGGAGCTGTTTTTT; cdr3_aa: CASSQGSGGGDGELFF
d_call: NA; j_call: TRBJ2-1; v_call: TRBV5-5; clone_size: NA; cdr3_nt: TGTGCCAGCAGCTTCGAGGAGGGGCCCTACAATGAGCAGTTCTTC; cdr3_aa: CASSFEEGPYNEQFF
d_call: NA; j_call: TRBJ1-4; v_call: TRBV30; clone_size: NA; cdr3_nt: TGTGCCTGGAGTGCCGGGGCTAATGAAAAACTGTTTTTT; cdr3_aa: CAWSAGANEKLFF
d_call: NA; j_call: TRBJ1-4; v_call: TRBV30; clone_size: once; cdr3_nt: TGTGCCTGGACTCCGGCAGGGCCTAATGAAAAACTGTTTTTT; cdr3_aa: CAWTPAGPNEKLFF
d_call: NA; j_call: TRBJ2-3; v_call: TRBV9; clone_size: NA; cdr3_nt: TGTGCCAGCAGCGTAGGTTGGGGGGACACAGATACGCAGTATTTT; cdr3_aa: CASSVGWGDTDTQYF
d_call: NA; j_call: TRBJ2-4; v_call: TRBV6-5; clone_size: NA; cdr3_nt: TGTGCCAGCAGTTACCGGGACACAAACATTCAGTACTTC; cdr3_aa: CASSYRDTNIQYF
d_call: TRBD1; j_call: TRBJ2-2; v_call: TRBV2; clone_size: NA; cdr3_nt: TGTGCCAGCAGTATCGACAGGGGAGCGTACGGGGAGCTGTTTTTT; cdr3_aa: CASSIDRGAYGELFF
d_call: NA; j_call: TRBJ1-5; v_call: TRBV19; clone_size: NA; cdr3_nt: TGTGCCAGTAGTATCGGGTCAACCCGCAATCAGCCCCAGCATTTT; cdr3_aa: CASSIGSTRNQPQHF
d_call: NA; j_call: TRBJ1-6; v_call: TRBV6-5; clone_size: NA; cdr3_nt: TGTGCCAGCAGTCTCGGGACCATGGGTTCACCCCTCCACTTT; cdr3_aa: CASSLGTMGSPLHF
d_call: TRBD1; j_call: TRBJ1-4; v_call: TRBV2; clone_size: NA; cdr3_nt: TGTGCCAGCAGTATGGTAAACAGGGGGTATACTACGGAAAAACTGTTTTTT; cdr3_aa: CASSMVNRGYTTEKLFF
d_call: NA; j_call: TRBJ1-1; v_call: TRBV5-1; clone_size: NA; cdr3_nt: TGCGCCAGCAGCTTGGGGGGTTCGAGGGTGAACACTGAAGCTTTCTTT; cdr3_aa: CASSLGGSRVNTEAFF
d_call: TRBD2; j_call: TRBJ2-5; v_call: TRBV10-1; clone_size: NA; cdr3_nt: TGCGCCAGCAGCGTAACTAGCGGGGGGCCAGAGACCCAGTACTTC; cdr3_aa: CASSVTSGGPETQYF
d_call: TRBD1; j_call: TRBJ2-2; v_call: TRBV3-1/TRBV3-2; clone_size: NA; cdr3_nt: TGTGCCAGCAGCCAAGTAGGGACAGGGGTGACCGGGGAGCTGTTTTTT; cdr3_aa: CASSQVGTGVTGELFF
d_call: NA; j_call: TRBJ1-1; v_call: TRBV30; clone_size: NA; cdr3_nt: TGTGCCTGGGTGAGGGGGAACACTGAAGCTTTCTTT; cdr3_aa: CAWVRGNTEAFF
d_call: NA; j_call: TRBJ2-1; v_call: TRBV6-6; clone_size: NA; cdr3_nt: TGTGCCAGCAGTTACCATGAGCAGTTCTTC; cdr3_aa: CASSYHEQFF